A single sample gave rise to the 21 T cell receptor beta chains below, sequenced in a study of cytomegalovirus exposure and HLA in healthy donors (TCRdb year 2017). Library construction relied on the immunoSEQ multiplex PCR assay. For the multiplex PCR, a mixture combining 60 forward primers for TCR Vbeta segments and 13 reverse primers for TCR Jbeta segments was used. Held by TCRdb, this immuneACCESS table contains in-frame sequences only and omits some clones. Under half of the omission traces to an unresolved V gene where checked; the cause of the rest is unknown. This sample is represented by 98,000 or so clones; about 70% of them were singletons. About 8% of the sample is in the top ten clones. Sequenced material: PBMCs. These receptors came from a human donor in good health.

The rearrangement joins TRBV6-1 to TRBJ1-1, with 10 bases aligning to TRBD1. Trimming at V came to 3 bases and at J to 0 bases, leaving 1 base not matched to a gene. The CDR3 is 15 residues long. Looked up from germline, CDR1 is MNHNS and CDR2 is SASEGT. CDR3 bases: TGTGCCAGCAGTGAGGGACAGGGGATGAACACTGAAGCTTTCTTT. Translating gives CASSEGQGMNTEAFF.

This clone came up a few times. The CDR3 region is CASSATSGSTGELFF. The CDR3, as DNA: TGTGCCAGCTCTGCGACTAGCGGGAGCACCGGGGAGCTGTTTTTT. The chain employs TRBV6-1 and TRBJ2-2; TRBD2 agrees at 12 bases. V gave up 8 bases and J gave up 4 bases; unmatched junction bases: 5. Germline V lookup: CDR1 MNHNS, CDR2 SASEGT. The CDR3 runs 15 residues.

The chain carries TRBV2 and TRBJ2-1, with TRBD1 matching over 11 bases. The CDR3 is 11 residues long. Per germline, CDR1 SNHLY and CDR2 FYNNEI. Trimming took 4 bases from V and 15 from J; bases not matched to a gene: 2. CDR3: CASSGGTGGFF. Written as DNA, the CDR3 is TGTGCCAGCAGTGGAGGGACAGGGGGGTTCTTC. Combining the CDR3 with reference TRBV2 and TRBJ2-1 gives the whole variable domain EPEVTQTPSHQVTQMGQEVILRCVPISNHLYFYWYRQILGQKVEFLVSFYNNEISEKSEIFDDQFSVERPDGSNFTLKIRSTKLEDSAMYFCASSGGTGGFFGPGTRLTVL.

V and J are TRBV6-6 and TRBJ2-3; the D is unclear. Looked up from germline, CDR1 is MNHNY and CDR2 is SVGAGI (reference sequence). V was shortened by 3 bases and J by 0 bases, with 10 bases between the two germline ends. CDR3 length equals 15 residues. The CDR3 is CASSYRQASTDTQYF. CDR3 sequence (DNA): TGTGCCAGCAGTTATAGGCAGGCTAGCACAGATACGCAGTATTTT.

This CDR3 reads CAIRPPGSSTDTQYF. The CDR3 DNA reads as TGTGCCATCAGGCCCCCGGGGAGCAGCACAGATACGCAGTATTTT. The chain uses TRBV10-3 and TRBJ2-3; maybe TRBD2 (5 bases). The CDR3 runs to 15 residues. The germline CDR1 and CDR2 sequences are ENHRY and SYGVKD. The germline V and J ends were trimmed by 6 bases and 0 bases, with 13 bases remaining between them.

The chain combines TRBV19 with TRBJ2-1; D is ambiguous. The ends were cut back, 4 bases at V and 0 bases at J, with 19 bases in the middle. The CDR3 loop spans 18 amino acids. Per the germline V gene, CDR1 is LNHDA and CDR2 is SQIVND (reference sequence). The CDR3 nucleotides read TGTGCCAGTAGTACCGCCCTATTCTTTACGAGCTCCTACAATGAGCAGTTCTTC. It encodes CASSTALFFTSSYNEQFF. Combining the CDR3 with reference TRBV19 and TRBJ2-1 gives the whole variable domain DGGITQSPKYLFRKEGQNVTLSCEQNLNHDAMYWYRQDPGQGLRLIYYSQIVNDFQKGDIAEGYSVSREKKESFPLTVTSAQKNPTAFYLCASSTALFFTSSYNEQFFGPGTRLTVL.

This clone appeared once. The chain combines TRBV19 with TRBJ1-5, with D perhaps matching TRBD1 (5 bases). Germline V CDR1 and CDR2: LNHDA, SQIVND (reference sequence). V lost 6 bases and J lost 3, with 12 bases in between. The CDR3 spans 14 residues. The CDR3: CASRGRELNQPQHF. The CDR3 DNA reads as TGTGCCAGTAGGGGCAGGGAACTCAATCAGCCCCAGCATTTT. Full variable domain (missing parts from reference TRBV19 and TRBJ1-5): DGGITQSPKYLFRKEGQNVTLSCEQNLNHDAMYWYRQDPGQGLRLIYYSQIVNDFQKGDIAEGYSVSREKKESFPLTVTSAQKNPTAFYLCASRGRELNQPQHFGDGTRLSIL.

This clone was counted once. The rearrangement uses TRBV19 and TRBJ1-5; the match to TRBD1 covers 7 bases. Germline V lookup: CDR1 LNHDA, CDR2 SQIVND (reference sequence). V lost 5 bases and J lost 3; bases outside the gene matches: 7. The CDR3 is 15 amino acids. Here the CDR3 reads CASSPGGQFNQPQHF. The CDR3 nucleotides are TGTGCCAGTAGTCCCGGGGGACAGTTCAATCAGCCCCAGCATTTT.

This clone was observed a handful of times. The rearrangement joins TRBV10-1 to TRBJ2-2; TRBD1 agrees at 10 bases. J was trimmed by 6 bases and V by 7 bases; bases with no gene match: 14. This CDR3 contains 17 residues. The germline gives CDR1 WNHNN, CDR2 SYGVQD (reference sequence). The CDR3 nucleotides read TGCGCCAGCATAGTGACCGAGACAGGGGGCGATCCCGGGGAGCTGTTTTTT. This sequence encodes CASIVTETGGDPGELFF.

In nucleotides, the CDR3 is TGTGCCAGTAAGGAGGGGTCGAACACCGGGGAGCTGTTTTTT. Its translation: CASKEGSNTGELFF. The chain combines TRBV19 with TRBJ2-2; D possibly corresponds to TRBD2 (6 bases). The CDR3 has 14 residues. CDR1 is LNHDA, CDR2 SQIVND, per germline (reference sequence). V shed 7 bases and J shed 0 bases, with 9 bases lying between them.

The chain couples TRBV15 to TRBJ1-2, with 11 bases matching TRBD1. The CDR3 contains 15 residues. The junction had 5 bases not matched to a gene; V was cut back by 1 base and J by 7 bases. CDR1 LNHNV and CDR2 YYDKDF come from the germline V gene (reference sequence). Here the CDR3 DNA reads TGTGCCACCAGCAGAGGTGGACAGGGGGCTGGTGGCTACACCTTC. Translating it yields CATSRGGQGAGGYTF.

This clone has just a few counts. V is TRBV27 and J is TRBJ1-5; D ambiguous. The germline CDR1 and CDR2 sequences are MNHEY and SMNVEV (reference sequence). The CDR3 runs 13 residues. V was cut by 7 bases and J by 3 bases, with 10 bases left in between. For the CDR3, the DNA is TGTGCCAGCACAGGCCAGATCAATCAGCCCCAGCATTTT. It codes for CASTGQINQPQHF.

The J gene is TRBJ2-7, the V gene TRBV27; tentatively, D is TRBD1 (5 bases). V shed 4 bases and J shed 1 base, with 17 bases lying between them. Germline V CDR1 and CDR2: MNHEY, SMNVEV (reference sequence). The CDR3 sequence is 16 residues long. CDR3 amino acids: CASSSIDSLLSYEQYF. The CDR3 region has the DNA TGTGCCAGCAGTTCGATCGACAGCTTACTATCCTACGAGCAGTACTTC.

This clone was seen a handful of times. This sequence joins TRBV7-9 and TRBJ2-7, with 7 bases matching TRBD1. Germline CDR1 SEHNR, CDR2 FQNEAQ (reference sequence). CDR3 length equals 14 residues. The V gene end was trimmed by 0 bases and the J gene end by 5 bases; junction bases not matched to a gene: 4. CDR3 in amino acids: CASSLAGGGHEQYF. The CDR3 DNA sequence: TGTGCCAGCAGCTTAGCAGGGGGCGGCCACGAGCAGTACTTC.

The chain joins TRBV2 to TRBJ1-6, with 8 bases lining up with TRBD1. The CDR3 extends over 20 amino acids. Germline CDR1 is SNHLY and CDR2 is FYNNEI. With 6 bases clipped from V and 10 bases from J, the junction kept 26 bases outside the gene matches. CDR3 DNA sequence: TGTGCCAGCAGGGGAGGACAGGGATTAACCTTAAACCCACTTGGATCACCCCTCCACTTT. Amino acid sequence: CASRGGQGLTLNPLGSPLHF.

The CDR3: CASSVDIAADNEQFF. CDR3 DNA sequence: TGTGCCAGCAGCGTTGACATAGCGGCCGACAATGAGCAGTTCTTC. V gene TRBV9 combines with J gene TRBJ2-1; D possibly corresponds to TRBD2 (6 bases). Germline lookup yields CDR1 SGDLS and CDR2 YYNGEE. The CDR3 runs 15 residues. V was pared by 2 bases and J by 5 bases, with 14 bases between.

This chain connects TRBV14 to TRBJ2-3; the D gene is possibly TRBD2 (6 bases). Germline V gives CDR1 SGHDN, CDR2 FVKESK. V gave up 4 bases and J gave up 6 bases, with 17 bases separating them. The CDR3 spans 15 residues. CDR3 in DNA: TGTGCCAGCAGCCCTATCACGACTAGAGCGGATACGCAGTATTTT. It encodes CASSPITTRADTQYF.

The chain carries TRBV5-6 and TRBJ2-1; TRBD1 is a possible D gene (6 bases). The CDR3 has 13 residues. CDR1 SGHDT and CDR2 YYEEEE come from the germline V gene. The V gene lost 0 bases and the J gene lost 9 bases, with 10 bases spanning the gap. This CDR3 reads CASSLDRVVEQFF. CDR3 nucleotide sequence: TGTGCCAGCAGCTTGGACAGGGTAGTTGAGCAGTTCTTC. The full variable domain, completed using reference TRBV5-6 and TRBJ2-1, is DAGVTQSPTHLIKTRGQQVTLRCSPKSGHDTVSWYQQALGQGPQFIFQYYEEEERQRGNFPDRFSGHQFPNYSSELNVNALLLGDSALYLCASSLDRVVEQFFGPGTRLTVL.

This chain joins TRBV5-6 and TRBJ2-1, with D tentatively TRBD2 (6 bases). CDR3 length equals 18 residues. Per germline, CDR1 SGHDT and CDR2 YYEEEE. Deletions cut 4 bases from V and 5 bases from J, with 25 bases between. CDR3 in DNA: TGTGCCAGCAGCCCGGAGGGGACGCTCCTTACCTTTCACAATGAGCAGTTCTTC. Encoded protein: CASSPEGTLLTFHNEQFF.

The chain couples TRBV5-1 to TRBJ2-5; TRBD1 might be the D (5 bases). The V end was cut by 0 bases, the J end by 5 bases, with 5 bases between. The V gene's germline CDR1 is SGHRS and CDR2 YFSETQ. CDR3 size: 12 residues. DNA for the CDR3: TGCGCCAGCAGCTTGGAGGGGGAGACCCAGTACTTC. Amino acids: CASSLEGETQYF.

The genes are TRBV11-2 and TRBJ1-4; no reliable D call. Germline V gene data show CDR1 as SGHAT and CDR2 as FQNNGV. V gave up 5 bases and J gave up 0 bases, with 10 bases separating them. The CDR3 spans 15 residues. CDR3 nucleotide sequence: TGTGCCAGCAGCCCCACGGGGTCAACTAATGAAAAACTGTTTTTT. Translated, it gives CASSPTGSTNEKLFF.